This paragraph reports one T cell receptor (beta chain). This entry is derived from a study of T cell changes during pregnancy in multiple sclerosis. V was pared by 1 base and J by 6 bases, with 9 bases between. Germline loops: CDR1 SGHNT, CDR2 YENEEA. The CDR3 has 13 amino acids. This table comes from immunoSEQ multiplex PCR, and its TCRdb copy is limited to in-frame clones, with some not included. The sample consists of more than 90,000 clones, 75% to 95% of them appearing once. This receptor was identified in a female donor with multiple sclerosis, enrolled in a pregnancy study. The sample was peripheral blood, taken in the second trimester of pregnancy. The chain has TRBV11-3 and TRBJ1-1; no definite D call. CDR3: CASSLVGVSEAFF. The CDR3 DNA follows: TGTGCCAGCAGCTTAGTGGGCGTTTCTGAAGCTTTCTTT. The full variable domain, rest sourced from reference TRBV11-3 and TRBJ1-1, is EAGVVQSPRYKIIEKKQPVAFWCNPISGHNTLYWYLQNLGQGPELLIRYENEEAVDDSQLPKDRFSAERLKGVDSTLKIQPAELGDSAVYLCASSLVGVSEAFFGQGTRLTVV.